This T cell receptor (beta chain) comes out of a study of T-cell reconstitution after alpha-beta-depleted transplantation in children. The study, taken as a whole, reports: After transplant, at about two months, alpha-beta T cells were reportedly derived from several hundred expanded graft clones.

Preparing the TCRbeta library involved the use of unique molecular identifiers. In TCRdb, the PCR reads were re-called with MiXCR into one record per CDR3 protein. The data hold fewer than 700,000 distinct CDR3 sequences, with 23% observed a single time. About this clonotype: As yet, its antigen is unknown.

The length of the CDR3 is 16 residues. Germline trimming cut 3 bases from V and 7 bases from J; bases unmatched to any gene: 6. Germline values: CDR1 SGHNT, CDR2 YENEEA. The genes are TRBV11-3 and TRBJ2-1, with 13 nucleotides matching TRBD2. Source: PBMCs, mostly from graft donor cells, taken 360 days after TCRalphabeta/CD19-depleted stem cell transplant. This TCR derives from a boy less than two years old who had a stem cell transplant for acute myeloid leukemia, so the T cells may come from the graft donor. Here the CDR3 DNA reads TGTGCCAGCAGCTTTGGACTAGCGGGGGTGGGAAATGAGCAGTTCTTC. It specifies CASSFGLAGVGNEQFF.